A single sample is the source of the 5 T cell receptor beta chains below, sequenced in a study of blood T cell repertoires in COVID-19. Clones were read by immunoSEQ multiplex PCR, and TCRdb kept only the in-frame ones, dropping some. The table includes some 150,000 clones, approximately 81% detected once. Sequences were obtained from peripheral blood. Receptor source: a woman aged 60-70 years with active or convalescent COVID-19.

The chain has TRBV7-2 and TRBJ2-7; the match to TRBD1 covers 7 bases. V lost 1 base to trimming and J lost 4 bases; unmatched junction nucleotides: 7. The CDR3 is 15 amino acids. From germline, CDR1 is SGHTA and CDR2 FQGNSA. The CDR3 DNA reads as TGTGCCAGCAGCTTAGTGGGAGACAGGGTTTACGAGCAGTACGTC. Translated: CASSLVGDRVYEQYV.

The chain combines TRBV30 with TRBJ1-5; a possible D gene is TRBD1 (5 bases). V gave up 0 bases and J gave up 7 bases, with 13 bases separating them. The germline V gene has CDR1 GTSNPN and CDR2 SVGIG (reference sequence). The CDR3 is made up of 14 amino acids. The CDR3 here is CAWSVGGVGQPQHF. The CDR3 DNA reads TGTGCCTGGAGTGTCGGGGGAGTGGGACAGCCCCAGCATTTT.

V is TRBV24-1 and J is TRBJ2-2, with D maybe TRBD1 (6 bases). The CDR3 spans 17 residues. Trimming stripped 5 bases from V and 0 bases from J, with 15 bases between. Looked up from germline, CDR1 is KGHDR and CDR2 is SFDVKD. CDR3 sequence (DNA): TGTGCCACCAGTGCGACAGGTCTTAACTCGAACACCGGGGAGCTGTTTTTT. It is translated as CATSATGLNSNTGELFF.

The chain joins TRBV4-2 to TRBJ1-5, with 7 bases that match TRBD1. CDR1 and CDR2 from the germline V gene are LGHNA and YNFKEQ. CDR3 length: 17 amino acids. After removal of 0 bases from V and 4 bases from J, the junction contained 9 bases not matched to a gene. DNA for the CDR3: TGTGCCAGCAGCCAAGATAAAGCCAGGGGGTCAAATCAGCCCCAGCATTTT. Translating gives CASSQDKARGSNQPQHF.

This clone occurred once. The rearrangement joins TRBV6-6 to TRBJ2-3; TRBD2 agrees at 11 bases. Germline V gene sequence: CDR1 MNHNY, CDR2 SVGAGI (reference sequence). The trim removed 5 bases at V and 2 bases at J, leaving 6 bases unmatched. The CDR3 covers 16 residues. The CDR3 DNA reads TGTGCCAGCAGTGCCTCACTAGCGGGGGACACAGATACGCAGTATTTT. Protein sequence: CASSASLAGDTDTQYF.